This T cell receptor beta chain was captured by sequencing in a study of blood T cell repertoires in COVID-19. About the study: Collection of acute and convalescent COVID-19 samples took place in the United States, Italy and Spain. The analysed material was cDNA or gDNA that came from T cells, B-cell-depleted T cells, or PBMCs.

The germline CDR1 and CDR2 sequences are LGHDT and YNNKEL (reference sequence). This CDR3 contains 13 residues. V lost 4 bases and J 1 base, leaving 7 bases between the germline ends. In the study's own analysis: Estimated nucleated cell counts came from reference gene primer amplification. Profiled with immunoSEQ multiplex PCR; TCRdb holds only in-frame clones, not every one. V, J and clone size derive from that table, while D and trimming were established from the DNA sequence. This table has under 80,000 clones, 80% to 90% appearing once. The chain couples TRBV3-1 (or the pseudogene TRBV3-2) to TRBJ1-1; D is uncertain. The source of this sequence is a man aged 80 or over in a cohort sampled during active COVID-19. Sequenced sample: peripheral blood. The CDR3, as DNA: TGTGCCAGCAGCCCATTACAGAACACTGAAGCTTTCTTT. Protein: CASSPLQNTEAFF.